In this sample, the clone carrying this T cell receptor beta chain turned up a few times. Unmatched junction bases numbered 6, after V lost 0 bases and J lost 0 bases. There are 16 residues in the CDR3. Germline V gene lookup returns CDR1 DFQATT and CDR2 SNEGSKA (reference sequence). These data are taken from a study of patients and donors after allogeneic stem cell transplantation. TCRdb used MiXCR to reprocess the RT-PCR reads, holding one entry per CDR3 protein. The sample yields some 150,000 distinct CDR3 sequences, roughly two fifths seen once. The chain couples TRBV20-1 to TRBJ2-3; the match to TRBD2 covers 7 bases. Input material: blood, either unsorted or a sorted T cell fraction (not recorded which). The clonotype comes from a human donor who was either an allogeneic HSCT recipient or a stem cell or donor lymphocyte infusion donor (not recorded which). It is not recorded whose cells these are; they may come from a transplant donor. This CDR3 reads CSARDPWRGSTDTQYF. The CDR3 DNA reads as TGCAGTGCTAGAGATCCTTGGCGGGGGAGCACAGATACGCAGTATTTT.